The present entry profiles one TCR beta chain with its context. Antigen unknown. The data were obtained in a study of OX40 agonist ivuxolimab in advanced cancers. V was cut by 4 bases and J by 2 bases, with 14 bases left in between. CDR1 and CDR2 from the germline V gene are SGHAT and FQNNGV. This CDR3 region has 15 residues. Study-wide findings and caveats: CD4+ and CD8+ T cells in blood underwent clonal expansion by week 6 at 0.1 to 3.0 mg/kg.

The assay was immunoSEQ multiplex PCR, and TCRdb's table has in-frame clones only and misses some. The sample has some 50,000 clones; 88% are singletons. The clonotype comes from an adult with an advanced solid tumor such as melanoma, head and neck, liver or kidney cancer. The specimen was CD4+ or CD8+ T cells sorted from blood, collected in a trial of the OX40 agonist ivuxolimab. The chain combines TRBV11-2 with TRBJ1-2, with unresolved D. The CDR3 loop reads CASSSLSKPNYGYTF. The CDR3 region has the DNA TGTGCCAGCAGCTCCCTCAGTAAGCCAAACTATGGCTACACCTTC.